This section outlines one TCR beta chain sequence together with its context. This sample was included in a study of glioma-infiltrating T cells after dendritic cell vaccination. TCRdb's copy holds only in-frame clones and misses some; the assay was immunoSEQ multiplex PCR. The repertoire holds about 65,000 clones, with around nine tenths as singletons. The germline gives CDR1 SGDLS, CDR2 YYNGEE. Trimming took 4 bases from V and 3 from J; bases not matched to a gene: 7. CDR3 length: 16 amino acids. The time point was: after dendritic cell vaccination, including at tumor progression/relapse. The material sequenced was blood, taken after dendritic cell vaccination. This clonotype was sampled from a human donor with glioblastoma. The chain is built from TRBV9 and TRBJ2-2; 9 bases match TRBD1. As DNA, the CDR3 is TGTGCCAGCAGCACCCGGACAGGGGCGTACACCGGGGAGCTGTTTTTT. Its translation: CASSTRTGAYTGELFF.